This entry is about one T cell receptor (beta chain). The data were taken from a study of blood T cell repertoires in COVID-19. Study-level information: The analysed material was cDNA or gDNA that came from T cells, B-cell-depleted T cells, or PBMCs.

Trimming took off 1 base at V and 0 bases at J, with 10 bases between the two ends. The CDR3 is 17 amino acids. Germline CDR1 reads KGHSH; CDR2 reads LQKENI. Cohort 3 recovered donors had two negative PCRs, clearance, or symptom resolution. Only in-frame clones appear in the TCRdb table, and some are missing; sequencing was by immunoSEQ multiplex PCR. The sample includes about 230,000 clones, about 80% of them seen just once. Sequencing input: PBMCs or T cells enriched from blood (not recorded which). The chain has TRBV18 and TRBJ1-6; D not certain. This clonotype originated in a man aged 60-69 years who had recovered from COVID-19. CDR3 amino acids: CASSPRTGSSYNSPLHF. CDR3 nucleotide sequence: TGTGCCAGCTCACCACGTACGGGTAGCTCCTATAATTCACCCCTCCACTTT.